These T cell receptor beta chains were read from a single sample in a study of T-cell memory formation after mild COVID-19. TCRdb re-analysed the 5' RACE reads in MiXCR, keeping a single row per CDR3 protein. The table records some 320,000 distinct CDR3 sequences, around 15% of them present only once. The sequenced sample was PBMCs or a T cell subset sorted from them (not recorded which). All receptors come from a young man who had mild COVID-19 (a few samples of this study predate the infection). Cell type and time point are not known. Each CDR3 is given with its conserved first and last residue. A D gene is named only where the DNA matches it firmly. The size field is filled for only some rows; it gives once, few, many or a size class.

v_call: TRBV7-6; d_call: TRBD2; clone_size: NA; j_call: TRBJ2-2; cdr3_aa: CASSLAGTSGVDTGELFF; cdr3_nt: TGTGCCAGCAGCTTGGCCGGGACTAGCGGGGTTGACACCGGGGAGCTGTTTTTT
v_call: TRBV6-6; d_call: NA; clone_size: few; j_call: TRBJ2-7; cdr3_aa: CASSAPRDYEQYF; cdr3_nt: TGTGCCAGCAGTGCCCCTAGGGATTACGAGCAGTACTTC
v_call: TRBV5-1; d_call: TRBD2; clone_size: few; j_call: TRBJ2-7; cdr3_aa: CASSTGLAGAAGNEQYF; cdr3_nt: TGCGCCAGCAGCACAGGACTAGCGGGGGCCGCCGGGAACGAGCAGTACTTC
v_call: TRBV4-3; d_call: TRBD1; clone_size: few; j_call: TRBJ2-1; cdr3_aa: CASRAGTGTYNEQFF; cdr3_nt: TGCGCCAGCAGGGCCGGGACAGGGACCTACAATGAGCAGTTCTTC
v_call: TRBV7-3; d_call: TRBD2; clone_size: many; j_call: TRBJ2-1; cdr3_aa: CASSSRGRGAHNEQFF; cdr3_nt: TGTGCCAGCAGCTCCCGCGGGCGGGGGGCGCACAATGAGCAGTTCTTC
v_call: TRBV4-2; d_call: TRBD2; clone_size: many; j_call: TRBJ2-1; cdr3_aa: CASSQLRGDYNEQFF; cdr3_nt: TGTGCCAGCAGCCAATTGCGGGGGGACTACAATGAGCAGTTCTTC
v_call: TRBV7-2; d_call: NA; clone_size: NA; j_call: TRBJ2-1; cdr3_aa: CASSLTPGVAGLNEQFF; cdr3_nt: TGTGCCAGCAGCTTAACCCCGGGGGTGGCAGGGCTGAATGAGCAGTTCTTC
v_call: TRBV6-4; d_call: NA; clone_size: once; j_call: TRBJ2-3; cdr3_aa: CASSDDMDSTDTQYF; cdr3_nt: TGTGCCAGCAGCGACGACATGGATAGCACAGATACGCAGTATTTT
v_call: TRBV6-5; d_call: TRBD1; clone_size: many; j_call: TRBJ2-1; cdr3_aa: CASRGDRVNNEQFF; cdr3_nt: TGTGCCAGCAGGGGGGACAGGGTGAACAATGAGCAGTTCTTC
v_call: TRBV11-2; d_call: TRBD2; clone_size: NA; j_call: TRBJ2-3; cdr3_aa: CASSFSGSGNTQYF; cdr3_nt: TGTGCCAGCAGCTTTAGCGGGTCGGGTAATACGCAGTATTTT
v_call: TRBV7-9; d_call: NA; clone_size: few; j_call: TRBJ1-6; cdr3_aa: CATGQGLSSEWSYNSPLHF; cdr3_nt: TGTGCTACAGGGCAGGGCCTTTCGAGCGAGTGGTCCTATAATTCACCCCTCCACTTT
v_call: TRBV19; d_call: TRBD2; clone_size: few; j_call: TRBJ2-3; cdr3_aa: CASSIVSGGLDTQYF; cdr3_nt: TGTGCCAGTAGTATAGTCAGCGGGGGGTTGGATACGCAGTATTTT
v_call: TRBV28; d_call: NA; clone_size: few; j_call: TRBJ1-2; cdr3_aa: CASTRRDTDYYGYTF; cdr3_nt: TGTGCCAGCACGCGCCGGGACACCGATTATTATGGCTACACCTTC
v_call: TRBV7-9; d_call: NA; clone_size: NA; j_call: TRBJ1-2; cdr3_aa: CASSLGDLKDGYTF; cdr3_nt: TGTGCCAGCAGCTTGGGGGACCTAAAGGATGGCTACACCTTC
v_call: TRBV11-2; d_call: TRBD2; clone_size: few; j_call: TRBJ2-7; cdr3_aa: CASSHLRGGPEQYF; cdr3_nt: TGTGCCAGCAGCCACCTCCGCGGGGGTCCCGAGCAGTACTTC
v_call: TRBV5-1; d_call: NA; clone_size: few; j_call: TRBJ2-1; cdr3_aa: CASSLEGRQGQFF; cdr3_nt: TGCGCCAGCAGCTTGGAAGGCCGCCAGGGGCAGTTCTTC
v_call: TRBV30; d_call: NA; clone_size: NA; j_call: TRBJ1-1; cdr3_aa: CAGDREMNTEAFF; cdr3_nt: TGTGCCGGGGACCGAGAAATGAACACTGAAGCTTTCTTT
v_call: TRBV20-1; d_call: NA; clone_size: few; j_call: TRBJ2-2; cdr3_aa: CSASGQGSGELFF; cdr3_nt: TGCAGTGCCTCCGGGCAGGGGTCCGGGGAGCTGTTTTTT
v_call: TRBV7-2; d_call: NA; clone_size: once; j_call: TRBJ2-4; cdr3_aa: CASSAGQRNIQYF; cdr3_nt: TGTGCCAGCAGCGCCGGACAGAGAAACATTCAGTACTTC
v_call: TRBV10-3; d_call: NA; clone_size: NA; j_call: TRBJ2-2; cdr3_aa: CAIRDSLRDTGELFF; cdr3_nt: TGTGCCATCAGGGACAGCCTAAGGGACACCGGGGAGCTGTTTTTT
v_call: TRBV29-1; d_call: NA; clone_size: few; j_call: TRBJ1-4; cdr3_aa: CSVGFLEKLFF; cdr3_nt: TGCAGCGTTGGTTTTCTTGAAAAACTGTTTTTT
v_call: TRBV30; d_call: TRBD2; clone_size: NA; j_call: TRBJ2-7; cdr3_aa: CASIGTSGSSSYEQYF; cdr3_nt: TGTGCCTCGATTGGGACTAGCGGGTCGAGCTCCTACGAGCAGTACTTC
v_call: TRBV5-6; d_call: NA; clone_size: NA; j_call: TRBJ2-1; cdr3_aa: CASSLWGWASYNEQFF; cdr3_nt: TGTGCCAGCAGTTTATGGGGGTGGGCCTCCTACAATGAGCAGTTCTTC
v_call: TRBV7-7; d_call: NA; clone_size: few; j_call: TRBJ1-2; cdr3_aa: CASSNGQTVTF; cdr3_nt: TGTGCTAGCAGCAACGGACAGACCGTCACCTTC
v_call: TRBV7-2; d_call: NA; clone_size: few; j_call: TRBJ1-2; cdr3_aa: CASSLAAPLYGYTF; cdr3_nt: TGTGCCAGCAGCTTGGCGGCACCCCTCTATGGCTACACCTTC
v_call: TRBV6-6; d_call: TRBD1; clone_size: NA; j_call: TRBJ1-5; cdr3_aa: CASSYGGTGGQPQHF; cdr3_nt: TGTGCCAGCAGTTACGGAGGGACAGGGGGTCAGCCCCAGCATTTT
v_call: TRBV6-2/TRBV6-3; d_call: TRBD1; clone_size: NA; j_call: TRBJ1-1; cdr3_aa: CASGQVTEAFF; cdr3_nt: TGTGCCAGCGGACAGGTAACTGAAGCTTTCTTT
v_call: TRBV6-2/TRBV6-3; d_call: TRBD1; clone_size: NA; j_call: TRBJ2-3; cdr3_aa: CASSTPTGDTQYF; cdr3_nt: TGTGCCAGCAGTACCCCGACAGGGGATACGCAGTATTTT
v_call: TRBV7-9; d_call: NA; clone_size: NA; j_call: TRBJ1-1; cdr3_aa: CASTPTVSNTEAFF; cdr3_nt: TGTGCCAGCACCCCGACAGTCTCCAACACTGAAGCTTTCTTT